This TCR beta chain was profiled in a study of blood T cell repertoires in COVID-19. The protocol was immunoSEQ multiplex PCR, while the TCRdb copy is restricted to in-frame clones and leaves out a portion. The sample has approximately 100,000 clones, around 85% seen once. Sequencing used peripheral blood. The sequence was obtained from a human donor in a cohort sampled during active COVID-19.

CDR3 sequence (DNA): TGTGCCAGCAGCCCCAAGCCCGGACAGGGATACGAGCAGTACTTC. Translated: CASSPKPGQGYEQYF. This chain uses TRBV5-6 with TRBJ2-7, with TRBD1 matching over 8 bases. This CDR3 spans 15 amino acids. V was pared by 4 bases and J by 4 bases, with 10 bases of the junction left unmatched. From germline, CDR1 is SGHDT and CDR2 YYEEEE. Based on the CDR3 plus reference TRBV5-6 and TRBJ2-7, the full variable domain is DAGVTQSPTHLIKTRGQQVTLRCSPKSGHDTVSWYQQALGQGPQFIFQYYEEEERQRGNFPDRFSGHQFPNYSSELNVNALLLGDSALYLCASSPKPGQGYEQYFGPGTRLTVT.